The clone carrying this T cell receptor (beta chain) was detected many times. Its antigen is not identified. Exclusion criteria comprised uncontrolled infection, other autoimmune disease, pregnancy or lactation. The data were obtained in a study of T cells in Graves' hyperthyroidism and ophthalmopathy. RNA transcripts provided the source from which TCR beta CDR3 regions were amplified. HTBI primers were the set used in a first-round RT-PCR of the TCR CDR3. TCRdb independently ran MiXCR on the multiplex PCR reads; one entry per CDR3 protein. Here the sample spans about 600,000 distinct CDR3 sequences, roughly 15% being singletons. General study results and limits: The blood repertoire included most of the expanded thyroid clonotypes above 0.001.

This CDR3 has 18 residues. V trimming: 3 bases; J trimming: 4 bases; junction bases outside the gene matches: 7. The germline gives CDR1 MDHEN, CDR2 SYDVKM. The rearrangement uses TRBV28 and TRBJ2-6; 12 bases map to TRBD1. The sequenced material came from blood. The origin of this receptor is a woman aged 45-65 years with Graves' ophthalmopathy. CDR3 DNA: TGTGCCAGCAGTTTGGGGGACAGGGGGCCTGTGGGGGCCAACGTCCTGACTTTC. Its translation is CASSLGDRGPVGANVLTF.